This T cell receptor (beta chain) was captured in a study of T cell responses to AZD1222 COVID-19 vaccine. In the study overall: Pooling was applied to second doses at about 4 or about 12 weeks. General study points: Possibly, clonal diversity was underestimated; donors were largely white British and included more females. Increases in Spike-specific TCR breadth and depth were seen after two AZD1222 doses. Baseline seropositivity occurred in only a handful of AZD1222 recipients.

This clone occurred once. Its specificity is not known. Sequencing used immunoSEQ multiplex PCR; TCRdb keeps in-frame clones, though not all of them. The sample yields some 95,000 clones, 80% to 90% seen once. Germline V gene sequence: CDR1 LNHNV, CDR2 YYDKDF (reference sequence). The CDR3 is made up of 14 amino acids. The V gene lost 6 bases and the J gene lost 0 bases, with 11 bases spanning the gap. The chain joins TRBV15 to TRBJ1-1; D gene ambiguous. Here the sequenced sample was peripheral blood, taken on day 0 of AZD1222 vaccination. This receptor was identified in an adult in good health. The CDR3 loop reads CATSKPGLNTEAFF. The CDR3 DNA sequence: TGTGCCACCAGTAAGCCCGGATTGAACACTGAAGCTTTCTTT.